This is a list of T cell receptor beta chains from one sample in a study of CD8 T cells in Susac syndrome. Each CDR3 protein is one row after TCRdb ran MiXCR on the immunoSEQ multiplex PCR reads. The sample lists over 100,000 distinct CDR3 sequences; roughly 94% were seen once. The sample comprised CD8+ T cells from PBMCs. The receptors were sampled from a human donor with Susac syndrome. Each CDR3 is given with its conserved first and last residue. D genes are given only for firm matches. The listing skips clone size in some rows; elsewhere it reads once, few, many or a size class.

cdr3_nt: TGTGCCAGCAGTTTTGGGGCAAACACCGGGGAGCTGTTTTTT; cdr3_aa: CASSFGANTGELFF; clone_size: .; v_call: TRBV27; j_call: TRBJ2-2; d_call: .
cdr3_nt: TGCGCCAGCAGCCAAGACAATTTACGGGAAAAACTGTTTTTT; cdr3_aa: CASSQDNLREKLFF; clone_size: once; v_call: TRBV4-1; j_call: TRBJ1-4; d_call: .
cdr3_nt: TGTGCCAGCACTGACCCCGCCCGGGTCGGGGAGCTGTTTTTT; cdr3_aa: CASTDPARVGELFF; clone_size: .; v_call: TRBV2; j_call: TRBJ2-2; d_call: .
cdr3_nt: TGCGCCAGCAGACGCGAAGCTCTAGCGGGGGCAGATACGCAGTATTTT; cdr3_aa: CASRREALAGADTQYF; clone_size: once; v_call: TRBV4-1; j_call: TRBJ2-3; d_call: TRBD2
cdr3_nt: TGTGCCAGCAGCTTCGGGACGGAGAACTATGGCTACACCTTC; cdr3_aa: CASSFGTENYGYTF; clone_size: .; v_call: TRBV5-5; j_call: TRBJ1-2; d_call: .
cdr3_nt: TGTGCCAGCAGCCAACCCCAAAGACAGGGTAGCGATGAGCAGTTCTTC; cdr3_aa: CASSQPQRQGSDEQFF; clone_size: .; v_call: TRBV3-1; j_call: TRBJ2-1; d_call: TRBD1
cdr3_nt: TGTGCCAGCAGCTTAGGGAAGCTGGTCGGGGAGCTGTTTTTT; cdr3_aa: CASSLGKLVGELFF; clone_size: .; v_call: TRBV13; j_call: TRBJ2-2; d_call: .
cdr3_nt: TGTGCCAGCAGCGCCTCCGGGTTGCCTCTCGGGAATGAGCAGTTCTTC; cdr3_aa: CASSASGLPLGNEQFF; clone_size: once; v_call: TRBV9; j_call: TRBJ2-1; d_call: .
cdr3_nt: TGCAGCATCCTAACTAGGAATACGCAGTATTTT; cdr3_aa: CSILTRNTQYF; clone_size: .; v_call: TRBV29-1; j_call: TRBJ2-3; d_call: .
cdr3_nt: TGCAGCGTTGAACGGGGAATCCAAGAGACCCAGTACTTC; cdr3_aa: CSVERGIQETQYF; clone_size: .; v_call: TRBV29-1; j_call: TRBJ2-5; d_call: .
cdr3_nt: TGTGCCAGCACCGGGGGGACAGGGAGGTCGGAACAAGAGACCCAGTACTTC; cdr3_aa: CASTGGTGRSEQETQYF; clone_size: .; v_call: TRBV13; j_call: TRBJ2-5; d_call: TRBD1
cdr3_nt: TGTGCCACCAGTGACCACCGGACAGGGGGTCGGGGCACCGGGGAGCTGTTTTTT; cdr3_aa: CATSDHRTGGRGTGELFF; clone_size: .; v_call: TRBV24-1; j_call: TRBJ2-2; d_call: TRBD1
cdr3_nt: TGCAGCGTCGACAAGAGCTCCTACAATGAGCAGTTCTTC; cdr3_aa: CSVDKSSYNEQFF; clone_size: .; v_call: TRBV29-1; j_call: TRBJ2-1; d_call: .
cdr3_nt: TGTGCCAGCCCCCCCCTCCACTTT; cdr3_aa: CASPPLHF; clone_size: once; v_call: TRBV9; j_call: TRBJ1-6; d_call: .
cdr3_nt: TGTGCCTGCCTCCGGGACAGGGGTTCCTACGAGCAGTACTTC; cdr3_aa: CACLRDRGSYEQYF; clone_size: .; v_call: TRBV30; j_call: TRBJ2-7; d_call: TRBD1
cdr3_nt: TGCAGCGCCGAAAGCGGGGGAGGAGATACGCAGTATTTT; cdr3_aa: CSAESGGGDTQYF; clone_size: .; v_call: TRBV29-1; j_call: TRBJ2-3; d_call: TRBD2
cdr3_nt: TGCGCCAGCAGCCAGACAGGGGTCAATGAGCAGTTCTTC; cdr3_aa: CASSQTGVNEQFF; clone_size: .; v_call: TRBV4-1; j_call: TRBJ2-1; d_call: TRBD1
cdr3_nt: TGCGCCAGCAGCTTCCACAGGGCCTTCAACTATGGCTACACCTTC; cdr3_aa: CASSFHRAFNYGYTF; clone_size: .; v_call: TRBV5-1; j_call: TRBJ1-2; d_call: .
cdr3_nt: TGTGCCAGCGGGCTCCGAGGGGCGAAGGGAAACACCATATATTTT; cdr3_aa: CASGLRGAKGNTIYF; clone_size: .; v_call: TRBV27; j_call: TRBJ1-3; d_call: .
cdr3_nt: TGTGCCAGCAGCCAGGGGGGTGGCTACACCTTC; cdr3_aa: CASSQGGGYTF; clone_size: .; v_call: TRBV27; j_call: TRBJ1-2; d_call: TRBD1
cdr3_nt: TGTGCCAGCAGCTTAGTGACAGGGTCAGATACGCAGTATTTT; cdr3_aa: CASSLVTGSDTQYF; clone_size: .; v_call: TRBV11-2; j_call: TRBJ2-3; d_call: TRBD1
cdr3_nt: TGTGCCAGCAGGCTTGGGGCGGGGGCTTGGAATGAGCAGTTCTTC; cdr3_aa: CASRLGAGAWNEQFF; clone_size: .; v_call: TRBV3-1; j_call: TRBJ2-1; d_call: .
cdr3_nt: TGCAGTGGTCGGGACCGGGACAGGGGTTCCTACGAGCAGTACTTC; cdr3_aa: CSGRDRDRGSYEQYF; clone_size: .; v_call: TRBV20-1; j_call: TRBJ2-7; d_call: TRBD1
cdr3_nt: TGCAGTGCTTCCGGGACAGGGGCTGACGAGCAGTACTTC; cdr3_aa: CSASGTGADEQYF; clone_size: .; v_call: TRBV20-1; j_call: TRBJ2-7; d_call: TRBD1
cdr3_nt: TGCGCCAGCAGCTTGGCAGGCAATGAGCAGTTCTTC; cdr3_aa: CASSLAGNEQFF; clone_size: .; v_call: TRBV5-1; j_call: TRBJ2-1; d_call: .
cdr3_nt: TGTGCCAGCAGTTGGGGCTCCCCCAATGAGCAGTTCTTC; cdr3_aa: CASSWGSPNEQFF; clone_size: .; v_call: TRBV25-1; j_call: TRBJ2-1; d_call: .
cdr3_nt: TGTGCCAGCAGCTTGGGTGTCACCGGGGAGCTGTTTTTT; cdr3_aa: CASSLGVTGELFF; clone_size: .; v_call: TRBV5-6; j_call: TRBJ2-2; d_call: .
cdr3_nt: TGTGCCAGCAGTGTCTCCGGGACGGGGGGCTACACCTTC; cdr3_aa: CASSVSGTGGYTF; clone_size: .; v_call: TRBV27; j_call: TRBJ1-2; d_call: .
cdr3_nt: TGCGCCAGCAGCCCATCCGCACGCTCCTACGAGCAGTACTTC; cdr3_aa: CASSPSARSYEQYF; clone_size: .; v_call: TRBV5-1; j_call: TRBJ2-7; d_call: .
cdr3_nt: TGTGCCAGCAGTTACTCGACGCTAGCGGGGGGGCAGTTCTTC; cdr3_aa: CASSYSTLAGGQFF; clone_size: .; v_call: TRBV6-5; j_call: TRBJ2-1; d_call: TRBD2
cdr3_nt: TGCAGCGTGAAGGGCGAAAAACTGTTTTTT; cdr3_aa: CSVKGEKLFF; clone_size: .; v_call: TRBV29-1; j_call: TRBJ1-4; d_call: .
cdr3_nt: TGTGCCTGGACCGTGAGATCGGAGCAGTACTTC; cdr3_aa: CAWTVRSEQYF; clone_size: .; v_call: TRBV30; j_call: TRBJ2-7; d_call: .
cdr3_nt: TGCAGCGTTGAAGATCCCGCTAAAGGGAACACTGAAGCTTTCTTT; cdr3_aa: CSVEDPAKGNTEAFF; clone_size: .; v_call: TRBV29-1; j_call: TRBJ1-1; d_call: .
cdr3_nt: TGTGCCAGCAATGGACTAGCGGGGGATACGCAGTATTTT; cdr3_aa: CASNGLAGDTQYF; clone_size: .; v_call: TRBV6-2/TRBV6-3; j_call: TRBJ2-3; d_call: TRBD2
cdr3_nt: TGTGCCAGCATGGGTCCCGTGGACGGGAGAGGATATGGCTACACCTTC; cdr3_aa: CASMGPVDGRGYGYTF; clone_size: .; v_call: TRBV6-1; j_call: TRBJ1-2; d_call: .
cdr3_nt: TGTGCCAGCAGCGTGAGTGGCCTAAATGAAAAACTGTTTTTT; cdr3_aa: CASSVSGLNEKLFF; clone_size: .; v_call: TRBV9; j_call: TRBJ1-4; d_call: .
cdr3_nt: TGTGCCAGCTCCGGGACACCATACTACGAGCAGTACTTC; cdr3_aa: CASSGTPYYEQYF; clone_size: .; v_call: TRBV13; j_call: TRBJ2-7; d_call: .
cdr3_nt: TGTGCCAGCAGTTGGACCGGGACAGGGTTAAATACGCAGTATTTT; cdr3_aa: CASSWTGTGLNTQYF; clone_size: .; v_call: TRBV27; j_call: TRBJ2-3; d_call: TRBD1
cdr3_nt: TGTGCCATCAGTGAAAAGAATGAGCAGTTCTTC; cdr3_aa: CAISEKNEQFF; clone_size: .; v_call: TRBV10-3; j_call: TRBJ2-1; d_call: .
cdr3_nt: TGTGCCAGCAGCCCGGCGACCCTGAATGAGCAGTTCTTC; cdr3_aa: CASSPATLNEQFF; clone_size: .; v_call: TRBV3-1; j_call: TRBJ2-1; d_call: .
cdr3_nt: TGTGCCAGCAGTTCCGCAGGGGACAACTATGGCTACACCTTC; cdr3_aa: CASSSAGDNYGYTF; clone_size: .; v_call: TRBV12-3/TRBV12-4; j_call: TRBJ1-2; d_call: .
cdr3_nt: TGTGCCAGCGGGTACAGGGACGAGCAGTACTTC; cdr3_aa: CASGYRDEQYF; clone_size: .; v_call: TRBV4-1; j_call: TRBJ2-7; d_call: .
cdr3_nt: TGCGCCACCTCGGGACAAACTAATGAAAAACTGTTTTTT; cdr3_aa: CATSGQTNEKLFF; clone_size: .; v_call: TRBV4-1; j_call: TRBJ1-4; d_call: .
cdr3_nt: TGCGCCAGCAGCCAGAACGGGGCGGTGCCGGGAGAGACCCAGTACTTC; cdr3_aa: CASSQNGAVPGETQYF; clone_size: .; v_call: TRBV4-1; j_call: TRBJ2-5; d_call: .
cdr3_nt: TGCGCCAGCAGCCAATACCCGTACGGACAGGGGGACTACGAGCAGTACTTC; cdr3_aa: CASSQYPYGQGDYEQYF; clone_size: .; v_call: TRBV4-1; j_call: TRBJ2-7; d_call: TRBD1
cdr3_nt: TGTGCCAGCAGCCCGGGGCGGAGCTCCTACAATGAGCAGTTCTTC; cdr3_aa: CASSPGRSSYNEQFF; clone_size: .; v_call: TRBV11-1; j_call: TRBJ2-1; d_call: .
cdr3_nt: TGTGCCAGCAGCTCCGAGGATGGCTACACCTTC; cdr3_aa: CASSSEDGYTF; clone_size: few; v_call: TRBV7-9; j_call: TRBJ1-2; d_call: .
cdr3_nt: TGTGCCAGCAGCCAAGACCCAAGCGCAGTTTCCTATGGCTACACCTTC; cdr3_aa: CASSQDPSAVSYGYTF; clone_size: .; v_call: TRBV14; j_call: TRBJ1-2; d_call: .
cdr3_nt: TGTGCCAGCAGCCATGACCGTGGGAAGGAAGACTACGAGCAGTACTTC; cdr3_aa: CASSHDRGKEDYEQYF; clone_size: .; v_call: TRBV14; j_call: TRBJ2-7; d_call: .
cdr3_nt: TGCAGCGTTCGTACTGGGACGGATACGCAGTATTTT; cdr3_aa: CSVRTGTDTQYF; clone_size: .; v_call: TRBV29-1; j_call: TRBJ2-3; d_call: .
cdr3_nt: TGTGCCAGCAGCGGCCTTGAAGAGACCCAGTACTTC; cdr3_aa: CASSGLEETQYF; clone_size: .; v_call: TRBV9; j_call: TRBJ2-5; d_call: .
cdr3_nt: TGTGCCAGCAGAGTATCGGGGAGCACTGAAGCTTTCTTT; cdr3_aa: CASRVSGSTEAFF; clone_size: .; v_call: TRBV6-2/TRBV6-3; j_call: TRBJ1-1; d_call: .